This T cell receptor beta chain was observed in a study of blood T cells in healthy people across ages. A second roughly 6 to 12 cycle PCR used barcoded and J-beta primers. TCRdb re-analysed the 5' RACE reads in MiXCR, keeping a single row per CDR3 protein. The table records around 1,000,000 distinct CDR3 sequences, less than 25% of them present only once. The CDR3 spans 14 residues. V was clipped by 5 bases and J by 11 bases, with 21 bases between them. Germline CDR1 and CDR2: MNHEY and SVGAGI. Notes on the study in general: Diversity of TCR beta correlated strongly with naive T cell percentage. Estimated diversity across one million T cells was deemed an underestimate.

As concerns this clonotype: Antigen: not known.

These data were likewise used in another study, on T cells of mothers and their children.

This receptor was taken from a girl aged 2 to 10 in good health. The sequenced sample consisted of blood. The chain employs TRBV6-5 and TRBJ1-1; no firm D call. CDR3 DNA: TGTGCCAGCAGTGGGGTAAGGGCAGCCGCCGTGGCTTTCTTT. Its protein product is CASSGVRAAAVAFF.